A single sample gave rise to the 17 T cell receptor beta chains below, sequenced in a study of blood T cells in healthy people across ages. Then a second PCR, running about 6 to 12 cycles, was carried out with a sample-barcoded 5' primer and a J-beta primer mix. TCRdb re-analysed the 5' RACE reads in MiXCR, keeping a single row per CDR3 protein. The repertoire includes hundreds of thousands of distinct CDR3 sequences, 20% to 30% of them detected once, and more than 8% sits in the top ten. These same records also appear under a second study, on T cells of mothers and their children.

The sequenced sample was blood. Source of these receptors: a boy between 10 and 17 years old in good health.

The CDR3 here is CASSIGVGLTREKLFF. The CDR3 region has the DNA TGTGCCAGTAGTATAGGTGTGGGACTAACTCGAGAAAAACTGTTTTTT. This chain links TRBV19 with TRBJ1-4; maybe TRBD1 (5 bases). This CDR3 comprises 16 residues. The germline gives CDR1 LNHDA, CDR2 SQIVND (reference sequence). V was cut by 1 base and J by 8 bases, with 17 bases left in between.

V gene TRBV4-3 combines with J gene TRBJ2-1; no clear D gene. The germline V gene encodes CDR1 LGHNA and CDR2 YSLEER. This CDR3 region has 12 residues. V lost 0 bases, J lost 10 bases, and 7 bases lay in between. The DNA of the CDR3 is TGCGCCAGCAGCCAAGATGACGGCGAGCAGTTCTTC. Translated, it gives CASSQDDGEQFF.

This clonotype turned up a few times. The chain recombines TRBV6-6 with TRBJ1-4, with TRBD1 as a possible D gene (5 bases). Germline V CDR1 and CDR2: MNHNY, SVGAGI (reference sequence). The CDR3 extends over 15 amino acids. V lost 6 bases, J lost 3 bases, and 14 bases lay in between. In DNA, the CDR3 is TGTGCCAGCAGCGACAGAACCCGTTCTAATGAAAAACTGTTTTTT. Translated: CASSDRTRSNEKLFF.

J is TRBJ2-7 and V is TRBV29-1; 13 bases map to TRBD2. CDR1 SQVTM and CDR2 ANQGSEA come from the germline V gene. This CDR3 is built from 19 residues. V dropped 8 bases and J dropped 6; count of bases not matched to a gene: 25. The CDR3 protein is CSTTGTSGISLLGGGEQYF. CDR3 nucleotides: TGCAGCACGACTGGGACTAGCGGGATATCCCTGCTCGGCGGAGGCGAGCAGTACTTC.

This clonotype appeared a few times. J is TRBJ2-7 and V is TRBV28; TRBD2 matches at 14 bases. The germline V gene encodes CDR1 MDHEN and CDR2 SYDVKM. V lost 3 bases to trimming and J lost 5 bases; unmatched junction nucleotides: 9. CDR3 length: 17 residues. CDR3 sequence reads: CASSFQAGLAGGHEQYF. The CDR3 region has the DNA TGTGCCAGCAGTTTCCAAGCCGGACTAGCGGGAGGCCACGAGCAGTACTTC.

This clonotype has more than one count but fewer than ten. The chain combines TRBV10-3 with TRBJ2-5; no clear D gene. Matching the DNA end better, TRBJ2-7 makes the J call doubtful. The CDR3 consists of 12 residues. The germline V gene has CDR1 ENHRY and CDR2 SYGVKD. CDR3 bases: TGTGCCATCAGCCCGACGCCAGGCGAGCAGTACTTC. This encodes CAISPTPGEQYF.

This clonotype has ten or more counts. The V call is TRBV3-1, the J call TRBJ2-5; D gene unclear. Germline-derived CDR1 and CDR2 are LGHDT and YNNKEL (reference sequence). V lost 4 bases and J 2 bases, leaving 11 bases between the germline ends. The length of the CDR3 is 14 residues. The CDR3 loop is CASSPTGPQETQYF. The CDR3 bases are TGTGCCAGCAGCCCCACCGGGCCGCAAGAGACCCAGTACTTC.

This clonotype occurred a few times. The V and J genes are TRBV29-1 and TRBJ2-1; 8 nucleotides line up with TRBD1. Trimming took 4 bases from V and 6 from J; bases not matched to a gene: 23. In germline, CDR1 is SQVTM, CDR2 ANQGSEA. The CDR3 has 19 amino acids. CDR3 loop: CSVGPPQGANHRWGNEQFF. The CDR3 coding sequence is TGCAGCGTTGGGCCCCCCCAGGGGGCGAATCATCGGTGGGGCAATGAGCAGTTCTTC.

The chain combines TRBV20-1 with TRBJ2-7; 8 bases are a match to TRBD2. Germline CDR1 and CDR2: DFQATT and SNEGSKA (reference sequence). The CDR3 spans 15 residues. The junction had 11 bases not matched to a gene; V was cut back by 6 bases and J by 1 base. The CDR3 loop reads CSAPRVAGGSYEQYF. The CDR3 nucleotides are TGCAGTGCCCCAAGGGTGGCGGGAGGATCCTACGAGCAGTACTTC.

This clonotype was found many times. The genes are TRBV3-1 and TRBJ1-2; D may be TRBD1 (5 bases). The germline V gene encodes CDR1 LGHDT and CDR2 YNNKEL (reference sequence). The CDR3 is 12 amino acids. V lost 4 bases and J lost 5, with 8 bases in between. The chain's CDR3 is CASSRGGYGYTF. In DNA form, the CDR3 reads TGTGCCAGCAGCCGGGGCGGGTATGGCTACACCTTC.

The DNA for the CDR3 is TGTGCCAGCAGTGATCACCTCCTCAGCGGGAGCTACGGGCAGTTCTTC. Protein product: CASSDHLLSGSYGQFF. The chain carries TRBV6-1 and TRBJ2-5; 8 bases map to TRBD2. The J call could be wrong; TRBJ2-1 is a better fit for the DNA end. The CDR3 totals 16 residues. Germline-derived CDR1 and CDR2 are MNHNS and SASEGT.

The rearrangement links TRBV12-3 or TRBV12-4 to TRBJ2-1, with D uncertain. This CDR3 region has 16 residues. V was shortened by 2 bases and J by 1 base, with 12 bases between the two germline ends. The CDR3 sequence is CASSLYASRSYNEQFF. CDR3 bases: TGTGCCAGCAGTTTATATGCCTCCAGATCCTACAATGAGCAGTTCTTC.

This clonotype was seen repeatedly, ten times or more. This rearrangement joins TRBV29-1 to TRBJ1-4; D is unclear. V was cut by 4 bases and J by 7 bases, with 10 bases left in between. Per germline, CDR1 SQVTM and CDR2 ANQGSEA. CDR3 length: 12 amino acids. The DNA for the CDR3 is TGCAGCGTTGGTCGTACAACTGAAAAACTGTTTTTT. Encoded protein: CSVGRTTEKLFF.

This clonotype showed up just a few times. V is TRBV2 and J is TRBJ2-1, with D unclear. Per germline, CDR1 SNHLY and CDR2 FYNNEI. V lost 2 bases to trimming and J lost 5 bases, with 7 bases between them. This CDR3 spans 13 amino acids. The CDR3 region is CASSERRDNEQFF. CDR3 nucleotide sequence: TGTGCCAGCAGTGAACGGCGCGACAATGAGCAGTTCTTC.

J is TRBJ2-5 and V is TRBV28, with a possible D match to TRBD2 (5 bases). The germline V gene encodes CDR1 MDHEN and CDR2 SYDVKM. The CDR3 spans 14 residues. The ends were cut back, 5 bases at V and 2 bases at J, with 12 bases in the middle. The CDR3 nucleotides read TGTGCCAGCAGTCTTCACGGGGAACAAGAGACCCAGTACTTC. Encoded protein: CASSLHGEQETQYF.

The rearrangement joins TRBV20-1 to TRBJ1-2, with a tentative D call TRBD1 (5 bases). Between the trimmed V and J ends, which lost 4 bases and 4 bases, there was a span of 10 bases. The CDR3 runs 12 residues. The germline gives CDR1 DFQATT, CDR2 SNEGSKA (reference sequence). CDR3 sequence: CSATGTVYGYTF. DNA of the CDR3: TGCAGTGCTACCGGGACCGTCTATGGCTACACCTTC.

The chain is built from TRBV29-1 and TRBJ1-2; D is ambiguous. V dropped 5 bases and J dropped 3 bases, with 7 bases sitting between them. Germline V gives CDR1 SQVTM, CDR2 ANQGSEA. CDR3 size: 11 residues. In DNA form, the CDR3 reads TGCAGCGTTAAGGTGGACTATGGCTACACCTTC. It specifies CSVKVDYGYTF.